This TCR beta chain was documented in a study of cytomegalovirus exposure and HLA in healthy donors. In regard to this clone: What it binds is unknown.

The germline V gene encodes CDR1 MNHNS and CDR2 SASEGT. Trimming at V came to 10 bases and at J to 7 bases, leaving 14 bases not matched to a gene. The CDR3 has 14 amino acids. Regarding the study as a whole: CMV serostatus was the only immune exposure information that was available.

The PCR ran on 60 Vbeta and 13 Jbeta primers. Only in-frame clones appear in the TCRdb table, and some are missing; sequencing was by immunoSEQ multiplex PCR. The sample includes under 85,000 clones, about 80% seen only once; the top ten take over 2.5%. The sequencing input was PBMCs. This TCR came from a young man in good health and CMV-seronegative. The rearrangement joins TRBV6-1 to TRBJ2-5, with TRBD2 matching 8 bases. This CDR3 reads CAITEGYRGGTQYF. The DNA for the CDR3 is TGTGCCATCACGGAGGGGTACCGGGGGGGGACCCAGTACTTC.